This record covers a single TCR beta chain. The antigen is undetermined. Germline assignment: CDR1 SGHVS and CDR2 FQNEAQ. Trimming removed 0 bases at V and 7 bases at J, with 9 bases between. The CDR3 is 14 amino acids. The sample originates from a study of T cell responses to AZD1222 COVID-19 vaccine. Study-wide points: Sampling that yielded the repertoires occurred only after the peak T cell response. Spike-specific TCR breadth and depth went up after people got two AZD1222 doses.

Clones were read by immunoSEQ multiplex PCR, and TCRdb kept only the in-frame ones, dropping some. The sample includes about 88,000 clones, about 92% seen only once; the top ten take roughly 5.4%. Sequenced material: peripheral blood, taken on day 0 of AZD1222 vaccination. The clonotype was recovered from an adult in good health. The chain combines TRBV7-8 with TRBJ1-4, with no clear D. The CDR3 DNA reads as TGTGCCAGCAGCTTAGCGGGGATTGGTGAAAAACTGTTTTTT. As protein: CASSLAGIGEKLFF.